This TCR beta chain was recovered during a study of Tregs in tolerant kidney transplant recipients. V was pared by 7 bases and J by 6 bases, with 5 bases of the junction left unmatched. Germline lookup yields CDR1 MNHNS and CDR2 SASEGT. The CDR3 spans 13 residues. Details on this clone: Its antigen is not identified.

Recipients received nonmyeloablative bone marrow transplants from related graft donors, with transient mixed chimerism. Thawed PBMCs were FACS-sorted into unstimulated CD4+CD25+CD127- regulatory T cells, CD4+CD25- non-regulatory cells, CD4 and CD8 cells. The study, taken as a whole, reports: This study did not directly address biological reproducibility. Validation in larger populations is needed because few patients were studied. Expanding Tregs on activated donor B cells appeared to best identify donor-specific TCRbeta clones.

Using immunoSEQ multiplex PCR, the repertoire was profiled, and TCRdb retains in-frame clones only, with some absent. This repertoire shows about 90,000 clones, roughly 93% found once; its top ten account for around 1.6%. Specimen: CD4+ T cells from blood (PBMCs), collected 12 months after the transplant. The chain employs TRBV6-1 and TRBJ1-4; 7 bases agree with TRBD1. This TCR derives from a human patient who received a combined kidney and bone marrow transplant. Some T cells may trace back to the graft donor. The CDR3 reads CASIRQGHEKLFF. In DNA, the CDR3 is TGTGCCAGCATAAGACAGGGCCATGAAAAACTGTTTTTT.